This T cell receptor (beta chain) was identified in a study of blood T cell repertoires in COVID-19. How the authors handled the data: Reference gene primer amplification gave nucleated cell count estimates. TCRdb keeps only in-frame clones here, not all; method: immunoSEQ multiplex PCR. V, J and clone size derive from that table, while D and trimming were established from the DNA sequence. Among around 140,000 clones listed, around nine tenths were seen once. J gave up 9 bases and V 3 bases, and 6 bases lay outside the gene matches. The CDR3 runs to 13 residues. Germline CDR1 reads GTSNPN; CDR2 reads SVGIG (reference sequence).

The sequence derives from a woman in her 70s with COVID-19, enrolled during active disease. The sample taken for sequencing was peripheral blood. The chain carries TRBV30 and TRBJ1-5, with TRBD1 identical over 9 bases. CDR3 DNA: TGTGCCTGGAGCGGGACAGGGACAGGGCCCCAGCATTTT. Residues: CAWSGTGTGPQHF.